A single sample is the source of the 19 T cell receptor beta chains below, sequenced in a study of blood T cell repertoires in COVID-19. Sequencing was performed with immunoSEQ multiplex PCR; in TCRdb, only in-frame clones are kept and a portion is missing. The data contain hundreds of thousands of clones, over 80% of them singletons. What was sequenced was peripheral blood. All receptors come from a woman between 45 and 60 years old with COVID-19, enrolled during active disease.

The chain combines TRBV29-1 with TRBJ2-6; the D gene is possibly TRBD2 (7 bases). The CDR3 totals 16 residues. V lost 2 bases and J 4 bases, leaving 15 bases between the germline ends. Per the germline V gene, CDR1 is SQVTM and CDR2 is ANQGSEA. In nucleotides, the CDR3 is TGCAGCGTTGAAACTGCGGGGGCCCAGGGGGCCAACGTCCTGACTTTC. This encodes CSVETAGAQGANVLTF.

Regarding this clone: The junction shows a germline mismatch at one end, possibly a read error. The rearrangement uses TRBV2 and TRBJ2-1; TRBD2 aligns across 10 bases. The CDR3 is 15 amino acids. Germline lookup yields CDR1 SNHLY and CDR2 FYNNEI. CDR3 sequence: CASSKAGGIYNEQFF. DNA for the CDR3: TGTGCCAGCAGTAAAGCGGGAGGGATTTACAATGAGCAGTTCTTC.

Note on this clone: Other nucleotide sequences from this sample produce the same CDR3. The chain has TRBV18 and TRBJ2-7; no clear D. The V and J ends lost 3 bases and 0 bases respectively, with 3 bases between them. Per germline, CDR1 KGHSH and CDR2 LQKENI. The CDR3 has 12 residues. This chain's CDR3 is CASSPSSYEQYF. The CDR3 region has the DNA TGTGCCAGCTCACCTAGCTCCTACGAGCAGTACTTC.

The chain is built from TRBV15 and TRBJ2-2; no definite D call. V gave up 1 base and J gave up 6 bases, with 9 bases separating them. The CDR3 contains 14 residues. CDR1 and CDR2 (germline): LNHNV, YYDKDF (reference sequence). The CDR3 DNA reads as TGTGCCACCAGCAGAGCCTTATCTGCCGGGGAGCTGTTTTTT. Its protein is CATSRALSAGELFF.

The chain employs TRBV5-6 and TRBJ2-1; the D is unclear. The CDR3 extends over 16 amino acids. The V gene's germline CDR1 is SGHDT and CDR2 YYEEEE. Deletions cut 1 base from V and 0 bases from J, with 11 bases between. The CDR3 bases are TGTGCCAGCAGCTTGTCCTCTCTGAGCTCCTACAATGAGCAGTTCTTC. Its protein is CASSLSSLSSYNEQFF.

The chain uses TRBV11-2 and TRBJ2-7, with TRBD1 as a possible D gene (5 bases). CDR3 length: 12 amino acids. Looked up from germline, CDR1 is SGHAT and CDR2 is FQNNGV. The V and J ends lost 5 bases and 6 bases respectively, with 11 bases between them. The DNA for the CDR3 is TGTGCCAGCAGCCTAACAGGCGGCGAGCAGTACTTC. Residues: CASSLTGGEQYF. Complete variable domain (other parts from reference TRBV11-2 and TRBJ2-7): EAGVAQSPRYKIIEKRQSVAFWCNPISGHATLYWYQQILGQGPKLLIQFQNNGVVDDSQLPKDRFSAERLKGVDSTLKIQPAKLEDSAVYLCASSLTGGEQYFGPGTRLTVT.

The rearrangement uses TRBV10-3 and TRBJ2-1; 8 bases agree with TRBD2. The germline V gene has CDR1 ENHRY and CDR2 SYGVKD. The CDR3 runs 14 residues. V shed 6 bases, J shed 5 bases, and the junction held 6 bases outside the gene matches. This CDR3 is CAISPGLEHNEQFF. Written as DNA, the CDR3 is TGTGCCATCAGCCCGGGACTAGAACACAATGAGCAGTTCTTC.

The chain recombines TRBV24-1 with TRBJ2-1; 13 bases are a match to TRBD2. CDR3 length: 18 residues. Germline lookup yields CDR1 KGHDR and CDR2 SFDVKD. The V segment lost 5 bases and the J segment 8 bases; nucleotides outside the gene matches: 14. The CDR3 reads CATSVQGDGLAGEDEQFF. Here the CDR3 DNA reads TGTGCCACCAGTGTCCAAGGAGATGGACTAGCGGGAGAAGATGAGCAGTTCTTC.

The chain employs TRBV5-1 and TRBJ2-5; 11 bases align to TRBD2. The germline V gene has CDR1 SGHRS and CDR2 YFSETQ. The CDR3 runs 18 residues. J was trimmed by 0 bases and V by 4 bases; bases with no gene match: 11. For the CDR3, the DNA is TGCGCCAGCAGCCCCGGCCTTACTAGCGGGAGCCACCAAGAGACCCAGTACTTC. Residues: CASSPGLTSGSHQETQYF. The full variable domain, rest sourced from reference TRBV5-1 and TRBJ2-5, is KAGVTQTPRYLIKTRGQQVTLSCSPISGHRSVSWYQQTPGQGLQFLFEYFSETQRNKGNFPGRFSGRQFSNSRSEMNVSTLELGDSALYLCASSPGLTSGSHQETQYFGPGTRLLVL.

V usage is TRBV4-2 and J usage is TRBJ2-6; 8 bases align to TRBD1. This CDR3 spans 21 amino acids. The germline gives CDR1 LGHNA, CDR2 YNFKEQ. V shed 4 bases and J 0 bases; nucleotides not matched to a gene: 17. The CDR3 loop is CASSPRPHGQGGLSGANVLTF. The DNA for the CDR3 is TGTGCCAGCAGCCCCCGTCCCCATGGACAGGGAGGACTCTCTGGGGCCAACGTCCTGACTTTC.

The chain carries TRBV4-3 and TRBJ2-3, with TRBD1 matching over 7 bases. Looked up from germline, CDR1 is LGHNA and CDR2 is YSLEER. The CDR3 extends over 15 amino acids. Unmatched junction bases numbered 5, after V lost 5 bases and J lost 0 bases. The CDR3 nucleotides are TGCGCCAGCAGCTCCCGGGACAGTAGCACAGATACGCAGTATTTT. This sequence encodes CASSSRDSSTDTQYF.

The genes are TRBV7-9 and TRBJ2-7; D is perhaps TRBD1 (7 bases). This CDR3 is built from 15 residues. CDR1 and CDR2 (germline): SEHNR, FQNEAQ (reference sequence). V lost 5 bases and J 2 bases, leaving 16 bases between the germline ends. The CDR3 DNA reads TGTGCCAGCAGCCCAGGGGGGCAGGGGACCTACGAGCAGTACTTC. This gives the protein CASSPGGQGTYEQYF. The full variable domain, completed using reference TRBV7-9 and TRBJ2-7, is DTGVSQNPRHKITKRGQNVTFRCDPISEHNRLYWYRQTLGQGPEFLTYFQNEAQLEKSRLLSDRFSAERPKGSFSTLEIQRTEQGDSAMYLCASSPGGQGTYEQYFGPGTRLTVT.

V gene TRBV29-1 combines with J gene TRBJ2-3, with D maybe TRBD1 (6 bases). The CDR3 totals 15 residues. V dropped 7 bases and J dropped 3 bases, with 20 bases sitting between them. Looked up from germline, CDR1 is SQVTM and CDR2 is ANQGSEA. The CDR3 protein is CSARDNLGGTDTQYF. DNA for the CDR3: TGCAGCGCGAGAGATAACCTAGGGGGTACAGATACGCAGTATTTT.

This sequence joins TRBV6-6 and TRBJ1-1; the match to TRBD1 covers 8 bases. The germline CDR1 and CDR2 sequences are MNHNY and SVGAGI (reference sequence). The CDR3 length is 13 residues. V shed 5 bases and J 5 bases; nucleotides not matched to a gene: 4. Here the CDR3 reads CASSIQGGTEAFF. In DNA, the CDR3 is TGTGCCAGCAGTATACAGGGGGGGACTGAAGCTTTCTTT.

This clone was picked up one time. The chain joins TRBV10-1 to TRBJ2-2; weak D call: TRBD1 (6 bases). Germline values: CDR1 WNHNN, CDR2 SYGVQD (reference sequence). The CDR3 is 14 amino acids. The ends were cut back, 6 bases at V and 2 bases at J, with 10 bases in the middle. CDR3 protein: CASRAGGNTGELFF. The CDR3 coding sequence is TGCGCCAGCAGGGCTGGGGGCAACACCGGGGAGCTGTTTTTT.

In its sample, this clone was seen once. The rearrangement joins TRBV5-1 to TRBJ2-3; the D gene is possibly TRBD2 (6 bases). The CDR3 runs to 15 residues. Trimming pared 5 bases from V and 6 bases from J, leaving 19 bases between. The germline gives CDR1 SGHRS, CDR2 YFSETQ. The CDR3 protein is CASRGFVGRDDTQYF. CDR3 in DNA: TGCGCCAGCAGGGGGTTTGTCGGGAGAGATGATACGCAGTATTTT.

The chain combines TRBV19 with TRBJ2-3, with D perhaps matching TRBD2 (6 bases). V was cut by 7 bases and J by 2 bases, with 10 bases left in between. The CDR3 runs to 13 residues. CDR1 and CDR2 from the germline V gene are LNHDA and SQIVND (reference sequence). The CDR3 spells CASKAGTTDTQYF. In nucleotides, the CDR3 is TGTGCCAGTAAGGCGGGGACCACAGATACGCAGTATTTT.

The V and J genes are TRBV6-6 and TRBJ1-1; tentatively, D is TRBD1 (6 bases). Germline V gene lookup returns CDR1 MNHNY and CDR2 SVGAGI (reference sequence). CDR3 size: 14 residues. With 2 bases removed from V and 3 bases from J, the gap between germline ends came to 10 bases. CDR3 residues: CASSYANRDTEAFF. The CDR3 nucleotides read TGTGCCAGCAGTTACGCCAACAGGGACACTGAAGCTTTCTTT.

The chain links TRBV11-3 to TRBJ2-7; tentative D call: TRBD2 (7 bases). The length of the CDR3 is 13 residues. With 9 bases removed from V and 5 bases from J, the gap between germline ends came to 17 bases. Germline CDR1 reads SGHNT; CDR2 reads YENEEA. The CDR3 spells CASLLRGGHEQYF. Written as DNA, the CDR3 is TGTGCCAGTCTTCTTAGGGGGGGCCACGAGCAGTACTTC.